This T cell receptor (beta chain) comes out of a study of cytomegalovirus exposure and HLA in healthy donors. Primers included in the PCR were 60 Vbeta and 13 Jbeta primers. Profiling relied on immunoSEQ multiplex PCR, and the TCRdb table lists in-frame clones only, not all of them. This repertoire includes under 200,000 clones. Concerning this clone: Its target is unknown.

The junction had 7 bases not matched to a gene; V was cut back by 5 bases and J by 4 bases. CDR3 length: 14 residues. The germline V gene has CDR1 SGHAT and CDR2 FQNNGV. Findings and caveats of the study: The later analysis indicated that the majority of CMV-associated TCR beta chains appeared HLA-restricted.

This TCR came from a man aged 25-45 years in good health and CMV-seronegative. This chain connects TRBV11-2 to TRBJ1-2; TRBD1 agrees at 7 bases. Source material: PBMCs. The CDR3 loop is CASSAPRTGYGYTF. CDR3 sequence (DNA): TGTGCCAGCAGCGCCCCAAGGACAGGCTATGGCTACACCTTC.